This T cell receptor (beta chain) stems from a study of tumour-infiltrating T cells in Burkitt lymphoma. The CDR3 extends over 12 amino acids. Trimming took off 0 bases at V and 4 bases at J, with 3 bases between the two ends. CDR1 SGHTA and CDR2 FQGNSA come from the germline V gene. Using immunoSEQ multiplex PCR, the repertoire was profiled, and TCRdb retains in-frame clones only, with some absent. The sample gives tens of thousands of clones, around 30% of which show up once; 2.9% is in the top ten. This chain links TRBV7-2 with TRBJ1-2; D is unresolved. The TCR sequence derives from a human donor with Burkitt lymphoma. The sample consisted of tumor tissue. The CDR3, as DNA: TGTGCCAGCAGCTTAGCGTCCTATGGCTACACCTTC. It translates to CASSLASYGYTF.